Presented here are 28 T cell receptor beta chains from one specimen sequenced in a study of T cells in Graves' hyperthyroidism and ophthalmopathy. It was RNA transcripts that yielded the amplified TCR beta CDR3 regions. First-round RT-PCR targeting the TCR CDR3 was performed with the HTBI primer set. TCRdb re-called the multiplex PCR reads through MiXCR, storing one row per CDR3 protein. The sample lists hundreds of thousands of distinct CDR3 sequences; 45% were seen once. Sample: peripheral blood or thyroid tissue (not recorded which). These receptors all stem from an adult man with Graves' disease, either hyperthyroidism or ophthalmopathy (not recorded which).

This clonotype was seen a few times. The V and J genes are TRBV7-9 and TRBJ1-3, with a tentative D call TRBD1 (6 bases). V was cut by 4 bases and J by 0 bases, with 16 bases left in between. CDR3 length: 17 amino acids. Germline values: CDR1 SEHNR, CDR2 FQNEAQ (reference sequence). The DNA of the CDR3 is TGTGCCAGCAGCTCCCCTCGGGGGCGAAGCTCTGGAAACACCATATATTTT. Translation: CASSSPRGRSSGNTIYF.

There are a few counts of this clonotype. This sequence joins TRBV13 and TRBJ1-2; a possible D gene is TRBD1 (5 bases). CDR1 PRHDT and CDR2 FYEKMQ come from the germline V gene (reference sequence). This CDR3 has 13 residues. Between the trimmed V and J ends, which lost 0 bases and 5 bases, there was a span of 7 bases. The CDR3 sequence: CASSLGDKYGYTF. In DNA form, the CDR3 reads TGTGCCAGCAGCTTAGGGGACAAGTATGGCTACACCTTC.

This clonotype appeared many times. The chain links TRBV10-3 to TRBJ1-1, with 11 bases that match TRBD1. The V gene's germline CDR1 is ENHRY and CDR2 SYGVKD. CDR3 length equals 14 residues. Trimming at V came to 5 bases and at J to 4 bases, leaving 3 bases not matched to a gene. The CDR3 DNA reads TGTGCCATCAGTTCGGGACAGGGGGTCACTGAAGCTTTCTTT. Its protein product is CAISSGQGVTEAFF.

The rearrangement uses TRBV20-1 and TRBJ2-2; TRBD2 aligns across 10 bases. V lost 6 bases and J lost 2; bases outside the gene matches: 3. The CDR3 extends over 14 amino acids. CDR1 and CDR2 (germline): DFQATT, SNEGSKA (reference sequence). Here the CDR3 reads CSARTSGNTGELFF. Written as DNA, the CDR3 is TGCAGTGCCAGGACTAGCGGTAACACCGGGGAGCTGTTTTTT.

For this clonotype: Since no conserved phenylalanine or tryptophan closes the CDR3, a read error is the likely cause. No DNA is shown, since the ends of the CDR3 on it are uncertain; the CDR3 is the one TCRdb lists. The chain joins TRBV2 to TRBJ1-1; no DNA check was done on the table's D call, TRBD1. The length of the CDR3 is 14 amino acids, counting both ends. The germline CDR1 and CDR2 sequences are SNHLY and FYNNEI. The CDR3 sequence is CASSEQVPPRGVNY.

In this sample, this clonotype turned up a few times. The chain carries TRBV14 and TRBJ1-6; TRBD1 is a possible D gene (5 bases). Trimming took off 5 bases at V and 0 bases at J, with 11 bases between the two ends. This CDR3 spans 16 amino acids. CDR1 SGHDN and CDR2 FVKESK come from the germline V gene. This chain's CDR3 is CASSSAGSSYNSPLHF. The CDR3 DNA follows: TGTGCCAGCAGCTCTGCAGGGAGCTCCTATAATTCACCCCTCCACTTT.

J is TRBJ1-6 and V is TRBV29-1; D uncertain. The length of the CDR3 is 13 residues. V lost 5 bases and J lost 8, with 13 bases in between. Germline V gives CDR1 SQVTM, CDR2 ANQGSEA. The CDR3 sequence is CSVRIGMDSPLHF. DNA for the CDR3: TGCAGCGTTCGTATCGGGATGGATTCACCCCTCCACTTT.

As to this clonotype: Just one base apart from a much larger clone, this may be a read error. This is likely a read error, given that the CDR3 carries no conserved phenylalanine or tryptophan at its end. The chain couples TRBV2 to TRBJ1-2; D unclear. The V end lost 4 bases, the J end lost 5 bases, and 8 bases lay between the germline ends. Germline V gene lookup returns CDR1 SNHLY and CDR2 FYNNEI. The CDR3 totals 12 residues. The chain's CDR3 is CASSGPGYGYTS. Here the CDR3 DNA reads TGTGCCAGCAGTGGGCCCGGATATGGCTACACCTCC.

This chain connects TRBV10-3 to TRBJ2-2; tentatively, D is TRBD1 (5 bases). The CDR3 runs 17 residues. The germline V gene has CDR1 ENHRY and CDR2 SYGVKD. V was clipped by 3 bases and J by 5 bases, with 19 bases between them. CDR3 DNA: TGTGCCATCAGTGAAGGGGCTCAGGGCATCGGGACCGGGGAGCTGTTTTTT. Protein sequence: CAISEGAQGIGTGELFF.

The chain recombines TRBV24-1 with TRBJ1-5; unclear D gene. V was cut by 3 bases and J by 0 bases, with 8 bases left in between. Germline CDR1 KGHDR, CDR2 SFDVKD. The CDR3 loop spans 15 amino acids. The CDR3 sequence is CATSDPRSSNQPQHF. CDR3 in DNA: TGTGCCACCAGTGATCCCCGTTCTAGCAATCAGCCCCAGCATTTT.

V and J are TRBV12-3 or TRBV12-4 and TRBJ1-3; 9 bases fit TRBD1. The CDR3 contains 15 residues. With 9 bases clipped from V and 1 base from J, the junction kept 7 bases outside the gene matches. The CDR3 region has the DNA TGTGCCAGTTTAACCGGGACAGGGTCTGGAAACACCATATATTTT. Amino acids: CASLTGTGSGNTIYF.

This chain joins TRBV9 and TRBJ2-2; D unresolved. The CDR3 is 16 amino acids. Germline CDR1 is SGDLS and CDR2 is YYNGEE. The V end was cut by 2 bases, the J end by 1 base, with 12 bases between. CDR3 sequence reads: CASSVSPNRNTGELFF. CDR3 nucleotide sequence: TGTGCCAGCAGCGTGTCCCCAAACAGGAACACCGGGGAGCTGTTTTTT.

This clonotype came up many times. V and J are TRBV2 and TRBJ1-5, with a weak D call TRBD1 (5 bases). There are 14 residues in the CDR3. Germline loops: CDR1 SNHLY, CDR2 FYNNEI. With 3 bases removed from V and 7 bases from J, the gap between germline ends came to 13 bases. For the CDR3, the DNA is TGTGCCAGCAGTGATTTGTCAGGGAGGCAGCCCCAGCATTTT. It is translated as CASSDLSGRQPQHF.

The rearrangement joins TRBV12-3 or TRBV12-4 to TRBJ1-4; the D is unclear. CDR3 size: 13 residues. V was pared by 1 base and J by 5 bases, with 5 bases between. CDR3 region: CASSLDGNEKLFF. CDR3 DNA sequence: TGTGCCAGCAGTTTAGATGGCAATGAAAAACTGTTTTTT.

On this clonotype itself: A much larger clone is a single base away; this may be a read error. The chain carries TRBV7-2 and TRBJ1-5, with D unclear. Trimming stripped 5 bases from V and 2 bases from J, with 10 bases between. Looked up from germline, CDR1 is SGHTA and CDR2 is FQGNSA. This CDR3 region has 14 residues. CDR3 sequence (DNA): TGTGCCAGCAGCCCGTACGGGGGCAATCAGCCCCAGCATTTT. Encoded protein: CASSPYGGNQPQHF.

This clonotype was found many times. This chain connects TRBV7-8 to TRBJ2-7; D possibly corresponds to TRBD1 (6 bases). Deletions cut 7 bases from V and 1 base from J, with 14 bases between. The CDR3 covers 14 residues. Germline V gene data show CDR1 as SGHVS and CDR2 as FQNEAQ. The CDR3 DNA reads TGTGCCAGCACCCCCAGGGGAGTGTCCTACGAGCAGTACTTC. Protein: CASTPRGVSYEQYF.

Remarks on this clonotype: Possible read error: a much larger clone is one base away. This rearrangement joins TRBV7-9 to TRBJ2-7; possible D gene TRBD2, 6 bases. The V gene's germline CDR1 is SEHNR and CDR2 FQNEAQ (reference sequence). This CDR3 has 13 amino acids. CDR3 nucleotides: TGTGCCAACAGCTTGGCCCTGATGTCACCGGGGGACTTC. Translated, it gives CANSLALMSPGDF.

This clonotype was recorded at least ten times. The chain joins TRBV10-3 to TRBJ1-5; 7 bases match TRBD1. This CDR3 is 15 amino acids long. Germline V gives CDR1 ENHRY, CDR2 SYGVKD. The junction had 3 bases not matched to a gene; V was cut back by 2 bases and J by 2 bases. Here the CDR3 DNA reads TGTGCCATCAGTGAGAGGGGGCTGGGCAATCAGCCCCAGCATTTT. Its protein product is CAISERGLGNQPQHF.

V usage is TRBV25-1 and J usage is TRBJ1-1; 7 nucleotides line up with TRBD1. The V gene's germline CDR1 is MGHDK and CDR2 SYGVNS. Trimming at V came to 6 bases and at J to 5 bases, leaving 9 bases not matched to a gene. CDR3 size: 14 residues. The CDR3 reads CASRKLQGRTEAFF. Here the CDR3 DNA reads TGTGCCAGCAGGAAACTACAGGGGCGGACTGAAGCTTTCTTT.

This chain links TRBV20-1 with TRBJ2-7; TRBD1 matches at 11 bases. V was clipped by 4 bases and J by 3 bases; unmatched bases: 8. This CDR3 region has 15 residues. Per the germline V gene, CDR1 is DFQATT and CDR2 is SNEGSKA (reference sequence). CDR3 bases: TGCAGTGCTAACCACCGGGACAGGGGGGACTACGAGCAGTACTTC. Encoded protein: CSANHRDRGDYEQYF.

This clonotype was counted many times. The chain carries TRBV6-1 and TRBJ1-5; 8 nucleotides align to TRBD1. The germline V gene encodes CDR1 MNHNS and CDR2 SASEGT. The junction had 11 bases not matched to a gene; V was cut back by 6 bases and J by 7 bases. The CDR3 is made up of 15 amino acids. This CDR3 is CASSETGQGGQPQHF. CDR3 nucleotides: TGTGCCAGCAGCGAAACCGGACAGGGAGGACAGCCCCAGCATTTT.

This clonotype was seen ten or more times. The CDR3 sequence is CATSSRNDQPQHF. CDR3 DNA: TGTGCCACCAGTTCTCGGAATGATCAGCCCCAGCATTTT. V usage is TRBV24-1 and J usage is TRBJ1-5; D is unresolved. Germline V CDR1 and CDR2: KGHDR, SFDVKD. The CDR3 has 13 residues. Trimming pared 6 bases from V and 5 bases from J, leaving 10 bases between.

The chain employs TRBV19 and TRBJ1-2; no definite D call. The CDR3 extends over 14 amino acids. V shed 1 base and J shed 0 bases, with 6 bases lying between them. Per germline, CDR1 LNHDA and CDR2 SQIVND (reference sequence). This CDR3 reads CASSIVATNYGYTF. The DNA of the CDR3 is TGTGCCAGTAGTATAGTGGCCACTAACTATGGCTACACCTTC.

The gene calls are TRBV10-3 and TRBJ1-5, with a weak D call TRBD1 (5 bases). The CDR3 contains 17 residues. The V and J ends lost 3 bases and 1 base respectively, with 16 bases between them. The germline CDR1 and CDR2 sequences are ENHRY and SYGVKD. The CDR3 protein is CAISDLPDSRSNQPQHF. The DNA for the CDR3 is TGTGCCATCAGTGATTTGCCAGACAGTAGAAGCAATCAGCCCCAGCATTTT.

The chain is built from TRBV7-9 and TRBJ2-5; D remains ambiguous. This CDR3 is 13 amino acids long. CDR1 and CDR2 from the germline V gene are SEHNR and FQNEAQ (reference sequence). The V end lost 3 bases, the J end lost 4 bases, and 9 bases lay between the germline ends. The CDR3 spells CASSLPITETQYF. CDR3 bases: TGTGCCAGCAGCTTGCCGATAACAGAGACCCAGTACTTC.

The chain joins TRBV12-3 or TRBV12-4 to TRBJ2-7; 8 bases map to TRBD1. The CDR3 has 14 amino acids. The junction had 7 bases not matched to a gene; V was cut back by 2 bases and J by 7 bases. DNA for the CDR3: TGTGCCAGCAGTTTAAGGCAGGGGGCTGGGGAGCAGTACTTC. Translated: CASSLRQGAGEQYF.

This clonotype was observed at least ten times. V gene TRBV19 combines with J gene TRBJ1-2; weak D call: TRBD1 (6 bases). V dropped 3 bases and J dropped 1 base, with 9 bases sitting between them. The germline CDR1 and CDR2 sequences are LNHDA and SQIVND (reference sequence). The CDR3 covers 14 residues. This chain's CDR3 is CASSMTGSNYGYTF. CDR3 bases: TGTGCCAGTAGTATGACAGGTAGTAACTATGGCTACACCTTC. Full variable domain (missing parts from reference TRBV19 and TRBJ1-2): DGGITQSPKYLFRKEGQNVTLSCEQNLNHDAMYWYRQDPGQGLRLIYYSQIVNDFQKGDIAEGYSVSREKKESFPLTVTSAQKNPTAFYLCASSMTGSNYGYTFGSGTRLTVV.

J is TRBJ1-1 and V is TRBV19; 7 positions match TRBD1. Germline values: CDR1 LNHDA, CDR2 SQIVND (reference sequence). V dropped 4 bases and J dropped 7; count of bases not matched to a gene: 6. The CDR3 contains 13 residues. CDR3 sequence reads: CASSNRGFGEAFF. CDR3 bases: TGTGCCAGTAGTAACAGGGGATTTGGTGAAGCTTTCTTT.